This TCR beta chain was documented in a study of blood T cell repertoires in COVID-19. Across the whole study: Sites across the United States, Italy and Spain contributed samples from acute and convalescent COVID-19. T cells, B-cell-depleted T cells, or PBMCs provided the cDNA or gDNA that served as material.

Enrolled during active infection, Seattle patients were then followed longitudinally. V was clipped by 2 bases and J by 0 bases, with 11 bases between them. CDR3 length: 16 amino acids. CDR1 is MNHNY, CDR2 SVGAGI, per germline (reference sequence). In the original analysis: For nucleated cells, counts were estimated from reference gene primer amplification. The repertoire was sequenced with immunoSEQ multiplex PCR; TCRdb's copy has only in-frame clones and lacks some. The V and J calls and clone size are taken from that table; D and trimming were inferred from the DNA. The table lists roughly 160,000 clones, 80% to 90% of them singletons.

The chain recombines TRBV6-6 with TRBJ1-3; maybe TRBD1 (5 bases). The sequence was collected from an elderly woman with COVID-19, enrolled during active disease. Sequencing was carried out using peripheral blood. CDR3 nucleotide sequence: TGTGCCAGCAGTTACGAAGTGGGGCGCTCTGGAAACACCATATATTTT. Amino acid sequence: CASSYEVGRSGNTIYF.